The TCR beta chain described here comes from a study of blood T cell repertoires in COVID-19. Overall study: COVID-19 samples collected from the United States, Italy and Spain covered acute and convalescent phases. T cells, B-cell-depleted T cells, or PBMCs supplied cDNA or gDNA.

CDR1 is SGHDN and CDR2 is FVKESK in the germline V gene. J was trimmed by 4 bases and V by 4 bases; bases with no gene match: 3. The CDR3 totals 15 residues. In the original workflow: From reference gene primer amplification, estimates of nucleated cell counts were derived. Some clones are missing from TCRdb's copy, which holds only in-frame ones; the method was immunoSEQ multiplex PCR. D and trimming come from the DNA, and the V and J calls and clone size come from that table. The sample has about 170,000 clones, 60% to 85% seen once. This TCR was recovered from a man aged 55 to 70 with acute or convalescent COVID-19. J is TRBJ1-3 and V is TRBV14; 11 nucleotides line up with TRBD1. The sequencing sample was made of peripheral blood. CDR3 sequence: CASSPRTGGGNTIYF. CDR3 sequence (DNA): TGTGCCAGCAGCCCTCGGACAGGGGGCGGAAACACCATATATTTT.